These 22 T cell receptor beta chains were sequenced from one sample in a study of control samples from healthy donors and cancer patients. Produced via immunoSEQ multiplex PCR; TCRdb's table is partial and in-frame only. The repertoire has 65,000 to 95,000 clones, over 75% of them found once; the top ten carry 7.2%. Sequencing used blood. The receptor set was obtained from a middle-aged man in good health.

The chain carries TRBV7-9 and TRBJ1-2; unclear D gene. The CDR3 is 11 residues long. Germline V lookup: CDR1 SEHNR, CDR2 FQNEAQ (reference sequence). Trimming pared 0 bases from V and 6 bases from J, leaving 2 bases between. The CDR3 region is CASSLAHGYTF. CDR3 bases: TGTGCCAGCAGCTTAGCACATGGCTACACCTTC.

V and J are TRBV4-1 and TRBJ1-3; 7 nucleotides line up with TRBD1. CDR1 is MGHRA, CDR2 YSYEKL, per germline. This CDR3 region has 15 residues. V lost 2 bases, J lost 3 bases, and 4 bases stayed unmatched. The CDR3 region is CASSQTGTDGNTIYF. Here the CDR3 DNA reads TGCGCCAGCAGCCAAACCGGGACAGATGGAAACACCATATATTTT.

The chain carries TRBV6-2 or TRBV6-3 and TRBJ2-7; D perhaps matches TRBD1 (6 bases). This CDR3 has 14 amino acids. In germline, CDR1 is MNHEY, CDR2 SVGEGT. With 0 bases removed from V and 2 bases from J, the gap between germline ends came to 8 bases. CDR3 nucleotides: TGTGCCAGCAGTTACTCGGCAGGGGCCTACGAGCAGTACTTC. Translation: CASSYSAGAYEQYF.

The chain combines TRBV27 with TRBJ2-7, with unresolved D. V was cut by 3 bases and J by 0 bases, with 12 bases left in between. Germline V gene data show CDR1 as MNHEY and CDR2 as SMNVEV (reference sequence). The CDR3 runs 15 residues. CDR3 region: CASSLELAASYEQYF. The CDR3 nucleotides read TGTGCCAGCAGTTTGGAACTTGCAGCCTCCTACGAGCAGTACTTC.

The rearrangement links TRBV7-2 to TRBJ1-3, with TRBD1 as a possible D gene (5 bases). Per the germline V gene, CDR1 is SGHTA and CDR2 is FQGNSA. This CDR3 has 15 residues. V dropped 5 bases and J dropped 2 bases, with 13 bases sitting between them. CDR3 in amino acids: CASSPRGGTGNTIYF. For the CDR3, the DNA is TGTGCCAGCAGCCCTCGCGGGGGGACTGGAAACACCATATATTTT. The full variable domain, rest sourced from reference TRBV7-2 and TRBJ1-3, is GAGVSQSPSNKVTEKGKDVELRCDPISGHTALYWYRQSLGQGLEFLIYFQGNSAPDKSGLPSDRFSAERTGGSVSTLTIQRTQQEDSAVYLCASSPRGGTGNTIYFGEGSWLTVV.

The V gene is TRBV6-6, the J gene TRBJ1-1; D perhaps matches TRBD1 (6 bases). The CDR3 totals 14 residues. V lost 5 bases, J lost 2 bases, and 12 bases lay in between. From germline, CDR1 is MNHNY and CDR2 SVGAGI (reference sequence). CDR3 sequence: CASSTRQVNTEAFF. Written as DNA, the CDR3 is TGTGCCAGCAGTACACGACAGGTAAACACTGAAGCTTTCTTT.

The V gene is TRBV6-1, the J gene TRBJ2-5; D is ambiguous. This CDR3 has 13 residues. Trimming cost V 1 base and J 1 base, with 4 bases left between them. The germline V gene encodes CDR1 MNHNS and CDR2 SASEGT. CDR3 protein: CASSEGTQETQYF. CDR3 coding DNA: TGTGCCAGCAGTGAAGGGACCCAAGAGACCCAGTACTTC.

The genes are TRBV11-2 and TRBJ2-3; D possibly uses TRBD1 or TRBD2 (7 bases each). Germline CDR1 is SGHAT and CDR2 is FQNNGV. V gave up 3 bases and J gave up 2 bases, with 15 bases separating them. This CDR3 is 16 amino acids long. CDR3 residues: CASSFRGEGHTDTQYF. The CDR3 coding sequence is TGTGCCAGCAGCTTCAGGGGGGAGGGTCACACAGATACGCAGTATTTT.

The gene calls are TRBV6-1 and TRBJ1-1; no definite D call. Germline V gene data show CDR1 as MNHNS and CDR2 as SASEGT. This CDR3 spans 17 amino acids. Trimming took off 3 bases at V and 1 base at J, with 18 bases between the two ends. CDR3 in DNA: TGTGCCAGCAGTGATCGGTCCCAAGCAGAAGAGAACACTGAAGCTTTCTTT. It translates to CASSDRSQAEENTEAFF.

The chain combines TRBV5-8 with TRBJ1-5, with 7 bases fitting TRBD1. The CDR3 is 17 residues long. V lost 4 bases to trimming and J lost 6 bases; unmatched junction nucleotides: 16. Germline lookup yields CDR1 SGHTS and CDR2 YDEGEE. CDR3 loop: CASSPPRDSARGQPQHF. The CDR3 DNA sequence: TGTGCCAGCAGCCCTCCCCGGGACAGCGCGCGGGGTCAGCCCCAGCATTTT.

V usage is TRBV24-1 and J usage is TRBJ2-1; the D gene is possibly TRBD1 (6 bases). This CDR3 contains 14 residues. Germline CDR1 reads KGHDR; CDR2 reads SFDVKD. V was shortened by 6 bases and J by 8 bases, with 16 bases between the two germline ends. This CDR3 is CATSPPTRGHEQFF. The CDR3 DNA reads as TGTGCCACCAGTCCCCCAACCAGGGGACATGAGCAGTTCTTC.

This rearrangement joins TRBV6-1 to TRBJ2-3, with D tentatively TRBD1 (5 bases). Germline V CDR1 and CDR2: MNHNS, SASEGT. The ends were cut back, 2 bases at V and 2 bases at J, with 11 bases in the middle. The CDR3 runs 15 residues. The CDR3 nucleotides read TGTGCCAGCAGTGAACCGACAGCCCTCACAGATACGCAGTATTTT. Its translation: CASSEPTALTDTQYF.

The V and J genes are TRBV9 and TRBJ1-2; perhaps TRBD1 as D (5 bases). The CDR3 has 14 amino acids. V dropped 4 bases and J dropped 4 bases, with 14 bases sitting between them. Looked up from germline, CDR1 is SGDLS and CDR2 is YYNGEE. Here the CDR3 reads CASSTGEGIYGYTF. The CDR3 nucleotides read TGTGCCAGCAGCACAGGAGAGGGGATCTATGGCTACACCTTC. The entire variable domain, with the rest obtained from reference TRBV9 and TRBJ1-2, is as follows: DSGVTQTPKHLITATGQRVTLRCSPRSGDLSVYWYQQSLDQGLQFLIQYYNGEERAKGNILERFSAQQFPDLHSELNLSSLELGDSALYFCASSTGEGIYGYTFGSGTRLTVV.

The V gene is TRBV5-5, the J gene TRBJ2-5; D is uncertain. Germline assignment: CDR1 SGHKS and CDR2 YYEKEE (reference sequence). The CDR3 has 15 amino acids. With 2 bases removed from V and 2 bases from J, the gap between germline ends came to 13 bases. CDR3 in amino acids: CASSFLTAAQETQYF. The CDR3 coding sequence is TGTGCCAGCAGCTTTCTGACGGCCGCGCAAGAGACCCAGTACTTC.

With respect to this clone: The sample has other DNA sequences that encode this CDR3 too. J is TRBJ1-5 and V is TRBV6-5; no firm D call. The ends were cut back, 2 bases at V and 0 bases at J, with 2 bases in the middle. The CDR3 is made up of 13 amino acids. Germline lookup yields CDR1 MNHEY and CDR2 SVGAGI. This CDR3 is CASSYGSNQPQHF. Written as DNA, the CDR3 is TGTGCCAGCAGTTACGGTAGCAATCAGCCCCAGCATTTT.

The chain combines TRBV18 with TRBJ1-2, with D tentatively TRBD1 (5 bases). The CDR3 is made up of 14 amino acids. Between the trimmed V and J ends, which lost 0 bases and 8 bases, there was a span of 13 bases. Germline CDR1 reads KGHSH; CDR2 reads LQKENI. In nucleotides, the CDR3 is TGTGCCAGCTCACCACCGATCAGGGCGGGCGGCTACACCTTC. Its protein is CASSPPIRAGGYTF. Drawing the rest from reference TRBV18 and TRBJ1-2, the complete variable domain is NAGVMQNPRHLVRRRGQEARLRCSPMKGHSHVYWYRQLPEEGLKFMVYLQKENIIDESGMPKERFSAEFPKEGPSILRIQQVVRGDSAAYFCASSPPIRAGGYTFGSGTRLTVV.

The V and J genes are TRBV29-1 and TRBJ2-2; weak D call: TRBD1 (5 bases). Trimming removed 7 bases at V and 3 bases at J, with 15 bases between. The CDR3 spans 14 residues. CDR1 is SQVTM and CDR2 is ANQGSEA in the germline V gene. CDR3 sequence (DNA): TGCAGCGGACGACAGAGACGGGACACCGGGGAGCTGTTTTTT. Encoded protein: CSGRQRRDTGELFF.

This clone is a singleton in its sample. The rearrangement joins TRBV19 to TRBJ1-5; D gene unclear. Per germline, CDR1 LNHDA and CDR2 SQIVND (reference sequence). The CDR3 loop spans 14 amino acids. V dropped 3 bases and J dropped 2 bases, with 8 bases sitting between them. The CDR3 spells CASSIGQRNQPQHF. The CDR3 DNA sequence: TGTGCCAGTAGTATCGGGCAGCGCAATCAGCCCCAGCATTTT.

The V gene is TRBV9, the J gene TRBJ2-7, with a possible D match to TRBD2 (6 bases). The CDR3 is made up of 14 amino acids. Trimming cost V 0 bases and J 5 bases, with 12 bases left between them. CDR1 SGDLS and CDR2 YYNGEE come from the germline V gene. CDR3 amino acids: CASSVEGGDHEQYF. In nucleotides, the CDR3 is TGTGCCAGCAGCGTAGAGGGCGGGGACCACGAGCAGTACTTC.

This clone was counted a single time. The chain joins TRBV6-5 to TRBJ2-5; D gene uncertain. The CDR3 runs 14 residues. The V end lost 0 bases, the J end lost 0 bases, and 5 bases lay between the germline ends. Germline V CDR1 and CDR2: MNHEY, SVGAGI. CDR3 in amino acids: CASSYSQYQETQYF. CDR3 bases: TGTGCCAGCAGTTACTCCCAGTACCAAGAGACCCAGTACTTC.

The genes are TRBV2 and TRBJ1-4; D unclear. CDR1 is SNHLY and CDR2 is FYNNEI in the germline V gene. This CDR3 is 13 amino acids long. The germline V and J ends were trimmed by 6 bases and 8 bases, with 13 bases remaining between them. The CDR3 nucleotides read TGTGCCAGCAGAGTTACGGTGTGGGAAAAACTGTTTTTT. It translates to CASRVTVWEKLFF.

The chain employs TRBV6-6 and TRBJ2-7; D possibly corresponds to TRBD1 (6 bases). Looked up from germline, CDR1 is MNHNY and CDR2 is SVGAGI (reference sequence). V lost 4 bases and J 2 bases, leaving 18 bases between the germline ends. The CDR3 extends over 16 amino acids. In nucleotides, the CDR3 is TGTGCCAGCAGTTCCTACATGTACAGGGAAACCTACGAGCAGTACTTC. Translating it yields CASSSYMYRETYEQYF.